The clone carrying this T cell receptor beta chain showed up just a few times. These data belong to a study of CD8 T cells in ankylosing spondylitis. As the method for making TCR beta libraries, quantitative 5'-RACE with molecular barcodes was used. TCRdb analysed the 5' RACE reads with MiXCR anew, one entry per CDR3 protein. The top ten clones hold roughly 0.67% of a sample with 200,000 to 300,000 distinct CDR3 sequences, more than 20% of them seen once. The sequenced sample was blood, either unsorted or a sorted T cell fraction (not recorded which). The sequence came from a male donor with ankylosing spondylitis or in good health (not recorded which).

The CDR3 loop reads CASSAGTGNTQETQYF. The CDR3 nucleotides read TGTGCCAGCAGCGCCGGGACAGGGAATACTCAAGAGACCCAGTACTTC. The chain recombines TRBV7-6 with TRBJ2-5; 9 bases align to TRBD1. Trimming cost V 5 bases and J 2 bases; bases outside gene matches: 9. This CDR3 is 16 amino acids long. In germline, CDR1 is SGHVS, CDR2 FNYEAQ. The full variable domain, in which reference TRBV7-6 and TRBJ2-5 provide the parts outside the CDR3, is GAGVSQSPRYKVTKRGQDVALRCDPISGHVSLYWYRQALGQGPEFLTYFNYEAQQDKSGLPNDRFSAERPEGSISTLTIQRTEQRDSAMYRCASSAGTGNTQETQYFGPGTRLLVL.